This T cell receptor beta chain is drawn from a study of OX40 agonist ivuxolimab in advanced cancers. Study-level background: Hepatocellular carcinoma, melanoma, renal cell or head and neck cancer affected the dose-escalation patients. Broader study findings: Clonal expansion among partial responders at 0.1-3.0 mg/kg ranked near the lowest. More expanded clones were seen, on average, in CD8+ T cells than in CD4+.

On this clone itself: Its antigen is not identified.

Repertoires were generated with immunoSEQ multiplex PCR, while TCRdb's copy carries only in-frame clones and drops some. The sample lists over 40,000 clones, around 88% occurring once. Looked up from germline, CDR1 is SEHNR and CDR2 is FQNEAQ (reference sequence). This CDR3 contains 14 residues. After removal of 4 bases from V and 6 bases from J, the junction contained 6 bases not matched to a gene. The receptor's source is an adult with an advanced solid tumor such as melanoma, head and neck, liver or kidney cancer. Specimen: CD4+ or CD8+ T cells sorted from blood, collected in a trial of the OX40 agonist ivuxolimab. The V and J genes are TRBV7-9 and TRBJ1-2, with 9 bases aligning to TRBD1. CDR3: CASSSETGGDGYTF. CDR3 in DNA: TGTGCCAGCAGCTCTGAAACAGGGGGCGATGGCTACACCTTC. The full variable domain, with the rest looked up from reference TRBV7-9 and TRBJ1-2, is DTGVSQNPRHKITKRGQNVTFRCDPISEHNRLYWYRQTLGQGPEFLTYFQNEAQLEKSRLLSDRFSAERPKGSFSTLEIQRTEQGDSAMYLCASSSETGGDGYTFGSGTRLTVV.